The 10 T cell receptor beta chains reported below all come from one sample, sequenced in a study of regulatory T cells in long-lasting Graves disease. Construction of the TCR beta libraries employed iRepertoire HTBI primers in conjunction with Arm-PCR of CDR3 regions. TCRdb redid the calling of the multiplex PCR reads with MiXCR, one entry per CDR3 protein. The top ten hold about 19% of the sample, which has some 370,000 distinct CDR3 sequences, 10% to 15% seen once. The time point: newly diagnosed GD, antithyroid drugs for less than 3 months. Construction of the TCR library relied on RNA isolated from PBMCs. These same data were also listed under a study on T cells in Graves' hyperthyroidism and ophthalmopathy.

The sequencing here drew on peripheral blood mononuclear cells (PBMCs), taken at new diagnosis, from a patient treated with antithyroid drugs. These receptors were obtained from a woman aged 18-35 years with Graves disease.

This clonotype was counted only a few times. The chain is built from TRBV24-1 and TRBJ2-3; 15 positions match TRBD2. V shed 3 bases and J 1 base; nucleotides not matched to a gene: 10. Germline V gives CDR1 KGHDR, CDR2 SFDVKD. The CDR3 has 20 residues. The CDR3 region has the DNA TGTGCCACCAGTGATACCCATGGACTAGCGGGGGGGCTCGGCACAGATACGCAGTATTTT. Its protein is CATSDTHGLAGGLGTDTQYF.

V and J are TRBV6-1 and TRBJ1-5; 9 positions match TRBD1. CDR1 is MNHNS, CDR2 SASEGT, per germline. CDR3 length equals 16 residues. The V and J ends lost 6 bases and 6 bases, in that order; junction bases with no gene match: 12. CDR3 nucleotide sequence: TGTGCCAGCAGGACTTCGACAGGGGGTCCTCGTCAGCCCCAGCATTTT. As protein: CASRTSTGGPRQPQHF.

The chain joins TRBV18 to TRBJ2-7; a weak D match, TRBD2 (5 bases). Trimming cost V 4 bases and J 6 bases, with 16 bases left between them. Germline V CDR1 and CDR2: KGHSH, LQKENI. The length of the CDR3 is 14 residues. The CDR3: CASSRDSVASEQYF. CDR3 bases: TGTGCCAGCTCACGTGATAGCGTGGCAAGCGAGCAGTACTTC.

This clonotype has more than one count but fewer than ten. The V and J genes are TRBV29-1 and TRBJ2-1; no clear D gene. Matching the DNA end better, TRBJ2-3 makes the J call doubtful. Germline CDR1 is SQVTM and CDR2 is ANQGSEA. This CDR3 has 13 residues. CDR3 DNA sequence: TGCAGCGTTGACCTCGATTCGTCTGATACGCAGTATTTT. Its protein product is CSVDLDSSDTQYF.

This clonotype showed up many times. Here the CDR3 reads CASSPRPWDSSPGAKNIQYF. The CDR3 DNA reads TGTGCCAGCAGTCCCCGGCCCTGGGACAGCTCGCCTGGGGCCAAAAACATTCAGTACTTC. The chain links TRBV7-3 to TRBJ2-4; 7 bases match TRBD1. From germline, CDR1 is SGHTA and CDR2 FQGTGA. V lost 6 bases to trimming and J lost 1 base; unmatched junction nucleotides: 21. The CDR3 extends over 20 amino acids.

The CDR3 here is CASSLHQFYEQYF. The CDR3 nucleotides are TGTGCCAGCAGCCTACACCAGTTCTACGAGCAGTACTTC. This chain connects TRBV11-2 to TRBJ2-7; D call uncertain. CDR1 and CDR2 (germline): SGHAT, FQNNGV. The CDR3 loop spans 13 amino acids. V gave up 5 bases and J gave up 3 bases, with 11 bases separating them.

On this clonotype itself: Given a much more abundant clone one base away, this may be a read error. The rearrangement uses TRBV7-9 and TRBJ1-1; D might be TRBD1 (5 bases). With 3 bases removed from V and 4 bases from J, the gap between germline ends came to 12 bases. This CDR3 region has 14 residues. Germline values: CDR1 SEHNR, CDR2 FQNEAQ (reference sequence). CDR3 in DNA: TGTGCCAGCAGCTTGGGACCACCGGTCACTGAAGCTTTCTTT. This codes for CASSLGPPVTEAFF.

This clonotype was observed many times. The rearrangement joins TRBV3-1 to TRBJ2-5; no reliable D call. The CDR3 is made up of 13 amino acids. Germline V CDR1 and CDR2: LGHDT, YNNKEL (reference sequence). Deletions cut 0 bases from V and 4 bases from J, with 6 bases between. The CDR3: CASSQDLRETQYF. The CDR3, as DNA: TGTGCCAGCAGCCAAGATCTTAGAGAGACCCAGTACTTC.

Ten or more counts support this clonotype. This sequence joins TRBV13 and TRBJ2-7, with a weak D call TRBD1 (6 bases). Per germline, CDR1 PRHDT and CDR2 FYEKMQ (reference sequence). The CDR3 loop spans 16 amino acids. With 0 bases removed from V and 3 bases from J, the gap between germline ends came to 15 bases. The CDR3 nucleotides are TGTGCCAGCAGCTTAGGACAGGGTCGAGGCGGCTACGAGCAGTACTTC. Translating gives CASSLGQGRGGYEQYF.

This clonotype was counted only a few times. V and J are TRBV3-1 and TRBJ2-7; D remains ambiguous. This CDR3 is built from 13 residues. Trimming stripped 3 bases from V and 3 bases from J, with 9 bases between. Germline V lookup: CDR1 LGHDT, CDR2 YNNKEL (reference sequence). CDR3 nucleotide sequence: TGTGCCAGCAGCCAGGGCAGATACTACGAGCAGTACTTC. It is translated as CASSQGRYYEQYF.